This T cell receptor (beta chain) was captured in a study of CD8+ T cells in alopecia areata. Across the study: Treatment with tofacitinib (6 to 18 months) was followed by 6 months off drug. Notes on the study in general: There were also resident alphabeta T cells of normal skin sequenced in scalp samples. The link between baseline CD8+ expansion and response remains uncertain with one nonresponder.

Looked up from germline, CDR1 is SGHRS and CDR2 is YFSETQ. The CDR3 spans 11 residues. With 4 bases removed from V and 8 bases from J, the gap between germline ends came to 7 bases. The treatment: oral pan-JAK inhibitor, 5-10 mg twice daily. Following extraction, RNA underwent reverse transcription to cDNA, which served as the sequencing template. Clones were sequenced by immunoSEQ multiplex PCR, and TCRdb holds only the in-frame ones, with some missing. The sample yields 150,000 to 250,000 clones, 45% to 75% seen once. As regards this clone: Its antigen is as yet unknown.

Sequencing was performed on CD4+ T cells sorted from blood, taken at week 4, from a patient treated with tofacitinib. The chain links TRBV5-1 to TRBJ2-1; D may be TRBD1 or TRBD2 (5 bases each). The sequence was obtained from a human donor with alopecia areata. CDR3 residues: CASSRDDEQFF. As DNA, the CDR3 is TGCGCCAGCAGCAGGGACGATGAGCAGTTCTTC.